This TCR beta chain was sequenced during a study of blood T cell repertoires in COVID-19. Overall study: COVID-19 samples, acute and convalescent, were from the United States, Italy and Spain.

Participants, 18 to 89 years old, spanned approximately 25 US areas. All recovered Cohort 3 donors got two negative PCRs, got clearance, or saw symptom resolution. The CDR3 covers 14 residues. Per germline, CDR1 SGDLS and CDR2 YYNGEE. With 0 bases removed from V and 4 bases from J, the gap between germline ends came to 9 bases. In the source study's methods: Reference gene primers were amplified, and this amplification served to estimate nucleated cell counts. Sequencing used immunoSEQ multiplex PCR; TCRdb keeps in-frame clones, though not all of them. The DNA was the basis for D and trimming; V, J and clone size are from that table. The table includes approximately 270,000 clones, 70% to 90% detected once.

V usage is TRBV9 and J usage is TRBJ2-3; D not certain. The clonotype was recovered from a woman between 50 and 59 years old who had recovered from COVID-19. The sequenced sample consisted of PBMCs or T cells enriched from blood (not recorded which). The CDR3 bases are TGTGCCAGCAGCGTAGAGCCGGGTCCAGATACGCAGTATTTT. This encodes CASSVEPGPDTQYF.